Each of the 4 T cell receptor beta chains below was sequenced from the same sample in a study of beta chain features in type 1 diabetes. Expressed TCRB transcripts were sequenced because the entire RNA isolate underwent reverse transcription. Clones were sequenced by immunoSEQ multiplex PCR, and TCRdb holds only the in-frame ones, with some missing. The sample lists about 23,000 clones; 55% to 70% were seen once. Their antigens remain unidentified. Regarding the study as a whole: Type 1 diabetes patients had moderately but significantly shorter TCRB CDR3s in all four CD4+ subsets.

The sample taken for sequencing was Tregs from blood. These receptors were obtained from a man aged 18 to 30 with type 1 diabetes.

The rearrangement joins TRBV7-2 to TRBJ2-3; unclear D gene. This CDR3 region has 13 residues. The V end lost 5 bases, the J end lost 1 base, and 7 bases lay between the germline ends. CDR1 SGHTA and CDR2 FQGNSA come from the germline V gene. The CDR3 is CASSTQGTDTQYF. The CDR3 bases are TGTGCCAGCAGCACCCAGGGCACAGATACGCAGTATTTT.

V is TRBV4-3 and J is TRBJ2-1; possible D gene TRBD2, 5 bases. The V and J ends lost 4 bases and 4 bases respectively, with 20 bases between them. The CDR3 has 17 residues. The germline V gene has CDR1 LGHNA and CDR2 YSLEER. The chain's CDR3 is CASSRWTVYGMYNEQFF. The CDR3 DNA is TGCGCCAGCAGCCGCTGGACTGTTTATGGAATGTACAATGAGCAGTTCTTC.

This sequence joins TRBV5-1 and TRBJ2-1, with 11 bases fitting TRBD2. After removal of 3 bases from V and 4 bases from J, the junction contained 3 bases not matched to a gene. Germline V gives CDR1 SGHRS, CDR2 YFSETQ. This CDR3 is built from 15 residues. CDR3 in amino acids: CASSSGTSGYNEQFF. The CDR3 DNA is TGCGCCAGCAGCTCCGGGACTAGCGGATACAATGAGCAGTTCTTC. The full variable domain, completed using reference TRBV5-1 and TRBJ2-1, is KAGVTQTPRYLIKTRGQQVTLSCSPISGHRSVSWYQQTPGQGLQFLFEYFSETQRNKGNFPGRFSGRQFSNSRSEMNVSTLELGDSALYLCASSSGTSGYNEQFFGPGTRLTVL.

This clone turned up a few times. The chain couples TRBV7-8 to TRBJ1-5, with a possible D match to TRBD1 (5 bases). Germline V gives CDR1 SGHVS, CDR2 FQNEAQ. The V end was cut by 1 base, the J end by 4 bases, with 5 bases between. The CDR3 totals 13 residues. CDR3 loop: CASSLGQNQPQHF. Written as DNA, the CDR3 is TGTGCCAGCAGCTTAGGACAGAATCAGCCCCAGCATTTT.